This TCR beta chain was profiled in a study of vaccination effects on CD4 cells after COVID-19. For this clone: The antigen is undetermined.

The assay was immunoSEQ multiplex PCR, and TCRdb's table has in-frame clones only and misses some. This table holds tens of thousands of clones, around 70% found once. Study-level results: Healthy vaccinees showed cross-reactivity with common cold coronaviruses in only 1 of 255 vaccine-induced clones.

From germline, CDR1 is MDHEN and CDR2 SYDVKM. This CDR3 comprises 13 residues. After removal of 10 bases from V and 7 bases from J, the junction contained 10 bases not matched to a gene. ViraFEST expansion of antigen-specific CD4+ T cells with viral peptide pools preceded sequencing. After more than 9 days in culture, the CD4+ T cells were isolated. Neither prior SARS-CoV-2 infection nor positive nucleocapsid antibodies were present in the vaccine recipients. IL-2 medium supplanted half the medium on days 3 and 7. The chain carries TRBV28 and TRBJ1-2, with 9 bases matching TRBD1. This specimen consisted of CD4+ T cells from PBMCs cultured with SARS-CoV-2 spike peptides, obtained before COVID-19 vaccination. The TCR was taken from a human donor who received a COVID-19 vaccine. CDR3 protein: CAIRQGVFSGYTF. The CDR3 nucleotides are TGTGCCATCAGACAGGGGGTATTTAGTGGCTACACCTTC.